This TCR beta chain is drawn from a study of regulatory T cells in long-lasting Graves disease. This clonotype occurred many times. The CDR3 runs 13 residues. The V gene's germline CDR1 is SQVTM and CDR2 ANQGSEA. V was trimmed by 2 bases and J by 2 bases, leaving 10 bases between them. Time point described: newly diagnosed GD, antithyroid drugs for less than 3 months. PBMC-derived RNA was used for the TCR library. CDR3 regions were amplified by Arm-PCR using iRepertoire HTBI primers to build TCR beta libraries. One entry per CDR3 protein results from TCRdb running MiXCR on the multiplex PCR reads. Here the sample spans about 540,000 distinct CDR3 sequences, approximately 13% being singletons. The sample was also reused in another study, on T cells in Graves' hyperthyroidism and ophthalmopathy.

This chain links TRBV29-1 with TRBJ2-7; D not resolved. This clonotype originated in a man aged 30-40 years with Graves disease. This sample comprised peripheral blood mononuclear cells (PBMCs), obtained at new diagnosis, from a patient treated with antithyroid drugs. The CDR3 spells CSVESPSTYEQYF. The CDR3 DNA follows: TGCAGCGTTGAAAGTCCCAGCACCTACGAGCAGTACTTC.